What follows are 21 T cell receptor beta chains derived from one specimen sequenced in a study of graft-versus-host responses after intestinal transplantation. TCRdb's table, derived via immunoSEQ multiplex PCR, lists solely in-frame clones and lacks some. This sample carries roughly 99,000 clones, around 92% of them seen once, and the ten largest clones take about 0.062%. These receptors' antigens are unknown. The input for sequencing was unstimulated CD8+ T cells sorted from spleen or lymph node cells, taken before transplant. All receptors derive from a human donor who was the organ donor for an intestinal transplant.

The rearrangement uses TRBV19 and TRBJ1-6; no definite D call. This CDR3 is 13 amino acids long. The germline V gene encodes CDR1 LNHDA and CDR2 SQIVND (reference sequence). V lost 8 bases and J lost 7, with 12 bases in between. CDR3 region: CASSGGGNSPLHF. Here the CDR3 DNA reads TGTGCCAGTTCGGGAGGCGGGAATTCACCCCTCCACTTT.

The genes are TRBV10-3 and TRBJ2-3, with D perhaps matching TRBD2 (5 bases). The germline CDR1 and CDR2 sequences are ENHRY and SYGVKD. V gave up 5 bases and J gave up 4 bases, with 19 bases separating them. The CDR3 extends over 16 amino acids. Here the CDR3 DNA reads TGTGCCATCAGTCCCAAGTCCTTCGAGGGTCCAGATACGCAGTATTTT. This translates into CAISPKSFEGPDTQYF.

The chain recombines TRBV9 with TRBJ2-2; the D is unclear. The CDR3 consists of 12 residues. Per the germline V gene, CDR1 is SGDLS and CDR2 is YYNGEE. Trimming stripped 0 bases from V and 5 bases from J, with 2 bases between. The CDR3 sequence is CASSVVTGELFF. The CDR3 DNA is TGTGCCAGCAGCGTAGTAACCGGGGAGCTGTTTTTT.

V is TRBV25-1 and J is TRBJ1-2; a weak D match, TRBD1 (5 bases). CDR3 length: 13 residues. Trimming removed 3 bases from V and 8 bases from J, with 13 bases in between. CDR1 is MGHDK, CDR2 SYGVNS, per germline. The CDR3 DNA follows: TGTGCCAGCAGTGAGAGCTCCAGGGAAGGCTACACCTTC. This codes for CASSESSREGYTF.

The chain employs TRBV6-1 and TRBJ2-1; 7 bases align to TRBD2. The CDR3 length is 14 residues. Germline CDR1 MNHNS, CDR2 SASEGT. Germline trimming cut 7 bases from V and 4 bases from J; bases unmatched to any gene: 7. CDR3 DNA: TGTGCCAGCACGGCGGGACTACTATACAATGAGCAGTTCTTC. Its translation: CASTAGLLYNEQFF.

V gene TRBV5-6 combines with J gene TRBJ1-2, with 11 bases aligning to TRBD1. CDR1 and CDR2 from the germline V gene are SGHDT and YYEEEE. V trimming: 0 bases; J trimming: 6 bases; junction bases outside the gene matches: 4. The CDR3 totals 15 residues. DNA of the CDR3: TGTGCCAGCAGCTTGGGGGGACAGGGGGTACATGGCTACACCTTC. Amino acid sequence: CASSLGGQGVHGYTF.

The chain joins TRBV19 to TRBJ1-5; D is possibly TRBD1 (6 bases). The V gene lost 3 bases and the J gene lost 7 bases, with 16 bases spanning the gap. The V gene's germline CDR1 is LNHDA and CDR2 SQIVND (reference sequence). The CDR3 has 15 residues. The CDR3 DNA is TGTGCCAGTAGTATGGGTGGCAGGGGTAAGCAGCCCCAGCATTTT. Residues: CASSMGGRGKQPQHF.

The V call is TRBV5-1, the J call TRBJ1-5; D is ambiguous. The V end lost 0 bases, the J end lost 5 bases, and 6 bases lay between the germline ends. The CDR3 consists of 13 residues. CDR1 is SGHRS, CDR2 YFSETQ, per germline. In DNA form, the CDR3 reads TGCGCCAGCAGCTTGGATCCCGATCAGCCCCAGCATTTT. Its translation: CASSLDPDQPQHF.

The chain recombines TRBV29-1 with TRBJ1-2; TRBD1 matches 7 bases. The germline V gene encodes CDR1 SQVTM and CDR2 ANQGSEA. V was clipped by 6 bases and J by 8 bases; unmatched bases: 6. This CDR3 has 11 amino acids. CDR3 sequence (DNA): TGCAGCGTCCCGGGACAGATAGGCTACACCTTC. Translation: CSVPGQIGYTF.

V and J are TRBV7-6 and TRBJ2-5; 10 positions agree with TRBD2. The CDR3 is 18 amino acids. The germline V gene has CDR1 SGHVS and CDR2 FNYEAQ. The trim removed 6 bases at V and 1 base at J, leaving 14 bases unmatched. CDR3 sequence reads: CASSTSRSAGGFQETQYF. The CDR3 bases are TGTGCCAGCAGTACAAGCCGCTCAGCGGGAGGGTTCCAAGAGACCCAGTACTTC.

The V gene is TRBV6-5, the J gene TRBJ1-1; D is perhaps TRBD1 (6 bases). V gave up 0 bases and J gave up 12 bases, with 14 bases separating them. In germline, CDR1 is MNHEY, CDR2 SVGAGI. This CDR3 is built from 13 residues. In DNA, the CDR3 is TGTGCCAGCAGTTACTCTCGGCAGGGGATAACTTTCTTT. Translation: CASSYSRQGITFF.

The rearrangement links TRBV4-1 to TRBJ2-5; TRBD2 agrees at 9 bases. There are 16 residues in the CDR3. Germline assignment: CDR1 MGHRA and CDR2 YSYEKL. Losses at the gene ends were 4 bases for V and 5 bases for J; bases not matched to a gene: 11. The CDR3 DNA follows: TGCGCCAGCAGCCTTTATTTAGCGGGAGAGGGGGAGACCCAGTACTTC. It yields the protein CASSLYLAGEGETQYF.

This rearrangement joins TRBV7-9 to TRBJ1-1; 9 bases match TRBD1. The CDR3 contains 14 residues. The V segment lost 6 bases and the J segment 4 bases; nucleotides outside the gene matches: 6. The germline V gene encodes CDR1 SEHNR and CDR2 FQNEAQ (reference sequence). In DNA, the CDR3 is TGTGCCAGCAGGCGCCCGGGACAGGGCACTGAAGCTTTCTTT. Residues: CASRRPGQGTEAFF.

The rearrangement uses TRBV27 and TRBJ2-5, with D hard to call. In germline, CDR1 is MNHEY, CDR2 SMNVEV (reference sequence). The CDR3 contains 13 residues. V was cut by 3 bases and J by 3 bases, with 8 bases left in between. Here the CDR3 reads CASSLRRKETQYF. The CDR3 DNA is TGTGCCAGCAGTTTGCGTCGCAAAGAGACCCAGTACTTC.

This rearrangement joins TRBV30 to TRBJ2-1; D may be TRBD1 (5 bases). The V and J ends lost 8 bases and 2 bases respectively, with 10 bases between them. Germline lookup yields CDR1 GTSNPN and CDR2 SVGIG (reference sequence). The CDR3 is 12 residues long. CDR3 coding DNA: TGTGCCGGATACAGGACCTACAATGAGCAGTTCTTC. It codes for CAGYRTYNEQFF.

The rearrangement links TRBV28 to TRBJ1-2, with D perhaps TRBD1 (5 bases). Trimming removed 4 bases at V and 2 bases at J, with 8 bases between. CDR3 length: 13 residues. Germline V gene lookup returns CDR1 MDHEN and CDR2 SYDVKM. The DNA of the CDR3 is TGTGCCAGCAGTTACAGGTTAAACTATGGCTACACCTTC. Translation gives CASSYRLNYGYTF.

The rearrangement joins TRBV28 to TRBJ1-4; maybe TRBD1 (5 bases). CDR3 length: 15 amino acids. The germline gives CDR1 MDHEN, CDR2 SYDVKM. V dropped 5 bases and J dropped 8 bases, with 18 bases sitting between them. CDR3 DNA: TGTGCCAGCAGTACCAGGGACCGGGAGTACGAAAAACTGTTTTTT. It is translated as CASSTRDREYEKLFF. Drawing the rest from reference TRBV28 and TRBJ1-4, the complete variable domain is DVKVTQSSRYLVKRTGEKVFLECVQDMDHENMFWYRQDPGLGLRLIYFSYDVKMKEKGDIPEGYSVSREKKERFSLILESASTNQTSMYLCASSTRDREYEKLFFGSGTQLSVL.

The V and J genes are TRBV4-1 and TRBJ2-7; 11 nucleotides agree with TRBD2. J was trimmed by 2 bases and V by 1 base; bases with no gene match: 1. Germline V gives CDR1 MGHRA, CDR2 YSYEKL. The CDR3 length is 15 residues. CDR3 amino acids: CASSQVAGGAYEQYF. Written as DNA, the CDR3 is TGCGCCAGCAGCCAAGTAGCGGGGGGGGCCTACGAGCAGTACTTC.

This clone was observed a single time. The J gene is TRBJ2-2, the V gene TRBV28; D not certain. The CDR3 is 13 residues long. Trimming pared 5 bases from V and 5 bases from J, leaving 9 bases between. Germline CDR1 is MDHEN and CDR2 is SYDVKM. CDR3 sequence reads: CASSPPGTGELFF. The CDR3 region has the DNA TGTGCCAGCAGTCCCCCGGGTACCGGGGAGCTGTTTTTT. The whole variable domain, remainder taken from reference TRBV28 and TRBJ2-2, is DVKVTQSSRYLVKRTGEKVFLECVQDMDHENMFWYRQDPGLGLRLIYFSYDVKMKEKGDIPEGYSVSREKKERFSLILESASTNQTSMYLCASSPPGTGELFFGEGSRLTVL.

The V call is TRBV5-1, the J call TRBJ2-7; TRBD2 aligns across 11 bases. Germline-derived CDR1 and CDR2 are SGHRS and YFSETQ. With V trimmed by 0 bases and J by 12 bases, 8 bases remained unmatched. The CDR3 is 14 residues long. The CDR3, as DNA: TGCGCCAGCAGCTTGGTCACTAGCGGGAGCGATTGGTACTTC. Its protein product is CASSLVTSGSDWYF.

J is TRBJ1-4 and V is TRBV28, with D perhaps matching TRBD1 (5 bases). Germline V gene data show CDR1 as MDHEN and CDR2 as SYDVKM. V dropped 4 bases and J dropped 5 bases, with 14 bases sitting between them. The CDR3 consists of 15 residues. CDR3 residues: CASSYEEGPNEKLFF. In DNA, the CDR3 is TGTGCCAGCAGTTATGAGGAGGGACCGAATGAAAAACTGTTTTTT.